This T cell receptor beta chain derives from a study of T cell responses to AZD1222 COVID-19 vaccine. The CDR3 consists of 13 residues. Trimming shortened V by 6 bases and J by 4 bases, and 13 bases separated the two germline ends. CDR1 SGHRS and CDR2 YFSETQ come from the germline V gene. TCRdb keeps only in-frame clones here, not all; method: immunoSEQ multiplex PCR. The sample yields roughly 110,000 clones, 90% seen once. The TCR comes from an adult who received the AZD1222 COVID-19 vaccine. The rearrangement uses TRBV5-1 and TRBJ1-1, with a tentative D call TRBD1 (6 bases). The specimen comprised peripheral blood, sampled 28 days after the second AZD1222 dose. The CDR3 DNA follows: TGCGCCAGCACGACAGGTTCGGGCACTGAAGCTTTCTTT. It is translated as CASTTGSGTEAFF. Full variable domain (missing parts from reference TRBV5-1 and TRBJ1-1): KAGVTQTPRYLIKTRGQQVTLSCSPISGHRSVSWYQQTPGQGLQFLFEYFSETQRNKGNFPGRFSGRQFSNSRSEMNVSTLELGDSALYLCASTTGSGTEAFFGQGTRLTVV.